This passage covers 13 T cell receptor beta chains from one sample sequenced in a study of T cell repertoires in ileal Crohn's disease. Method: immunoSEQ multiplex PCR; TCRdb's copy keeps in-frame clones and lacks some. The sample has 14,000 or so clones; around 79% are singletons. The source material was ileal tissue. All receptors come from an adult with Crohn's disease.

The J gene is TRBJ2-5, the V gene TRBV30; TRBD2 might be the D (5 bases). The CDR3 covers 12 residues. From germline, CDR1 is GTSNPN and CDR2 SVGIG (reference sequence). Between the trimmed V and J ends, which lost 0 bases and 4 bases, there was a span of 6 bases. The CDR3 nucleotides are TGTGCCTGGAGTGTTAGCGCAGAGACCCAGTACTTC. The encoded protein is CAWSVSAETQYF.

This chain joins TRBV9 and TRBJ2-3; 11 bases are a match to TRBD2. Germline loops: CDR1 SGDLS, CDR2 YYNGEE. After removal of 0 bases from V and 4 bases from J, the junction contained 1 base not matched to a gene. The CDR3 totals 15 residues. In nucleotides, the CDR3 is TGTGCCAGCAGCGTAGTAGCGGGGGGGGCAGATACGCAGTATTTT. Translation: CASSVVAGGADTQYF.

This chain links TRBV18 with TRBJ2-5, with 7 bases that match TRBD2. The CDR3 is 14 residues long. Germline assignment: CDR1 KGHSH and CDR2 LQKENI. The V gene end was trimmed by 6 bases and the J gene end by 5 bases; junction bases not matched to a gene: 9. DNA for the CDR3: TGTGCCAGCTCTACCGGGACTACCGGCGAGACCCAGTACTTC. Its protein product is CASSTGTTGETQYF. The full variable domain, with the rest looked up from reference TRBV18 and TRBJ2-5, is NAGVMQNPRHLVRRRGQEARLRCSPMKGHSHVYWYRQLPEEGLKFMVYLQKENIIDESGMPKERFSAEFPKEGPSILRIQQVVRGDSAAYFCASSTGTTGETQYFGPGTRLLVL.

V gene TRBV18 combines with J gene TRBJ2-3, with a tentative D call TRBD1 (6 bases). V dropped 7 bases and J dropped 4 bases, with 15 bases sitting between them. The CDR3 runs 14 residues. Germline V gene sequence: CDR1 KGHSH, CDR2 LQKENI. This chain's CDR3 is CASYLSQGSDTQYF. In DNA form, the CDR3 reads TGTGCCAGCTACCTCTCACAGGGCTCAGATACGCAGTATTTT.

The chain carries TRBV7-2 and TRBJ1-5; 10 bases align to TRBD1. Per the germline V gene, CDR1 is SGHTA and CDR2 is FQGNSA. CDR3 length: 16 amino acids. The ends lost 3 bases at V and 10 bases at J; junction bases unmatched: 12. The CDR3 nucleotides are TGTGCCAGCAGCTTGATGACAGGGGGCGTGGGACAACCCCAGCATTTT. This translates into CASSLMTGGVGQPQHF.

The rearrangement uses TRBV9 and TRBJ2-2; 8 bases line up with TRBD1. V gave up 5 bases and J gave up 7 bases; unmatched junction bases: 10. CDR3 length equals 15 residues. Germline values: CDR1 SGDLS, CDR2 YYNGEE. The CDR3 loop reads CASRVPDRGHGELFF. CDR3 nucleotide sequence: TGTGCCAGCAGGGTACCCGACAGGGGCCACGGGGAGCTGTTTTTT. The variable domain in full, completed from reference TRBV9 and TRBJ2-2, reads DSGVTQTPKHLITATGQRVTLRCSPRSGDLSVYWYQQSLDQGLQFLIQYYNGEERAKGNILERFSAQQFPDLHSELNLSSLELGDSALYFCASRVPDRGHGELFFGEGSRLTVL.

V and J are TRBV28 and TRBJ1-1; possibly TRBD1 for D (6 bases). The CDR3 has 14 amino acids. Between the trimmed V and J ends, which lost 3 bases and 5 bases, there was a span of 13 bases. CDR1 is MDHEN and CDR2 is SYDVKM in the germline V gene. DNA of the CDR3: TGTGCCAGCAGTTTTATCAGAAGGGGGACTGAAGCTTTCTTT. Protein sequence: CASSFIRRGTEAFF.

The rearrangement joins TRBV4-1 to TRBJ1-1, with 7 bases that match TRBD1. CDR1 is MGHRA, CDR2 YSYEKL, per germline. The CDR3 has 15 residues. With 4 bases clipped from V and 4 bases from J, the junction kept 9 bases outside the gene matches. Here the CDR3 DNA reads TGCGCCAGCAGCCCGGACTACAGGGGAATCACTGAAGCTTTCTTT. Encoded protein: CASSPDYRGITEAFF.

V is TRBV28 and J is TRBJ1-2; 8 nucleotides agree with TRBD1. Germline CDR1 reads MDHEN; CDR2 reads SYDVKM. V lost 5 bases, J lost 8 bases, and 13 bases stayed unmatched. This CDR3 is built from 15 residues. CDR3 nucleotides: TGTGCCAGCAGTAGGACAGGGAGGTTAAGTACGGGCTACACCTTC. It translates to CASSRTGRLSTGYTF.

The chain is built from TRBV13 and TRBJ2-7; 7 bases line up with TRBD1. The CDR3 contains 16 residues. V gave up 5 bases and J gave up 2 bases; unmatched junction bases: 12. The germline CDR1 and CDR2 sequences are PRHDT and FYEKMQ (reference sequence). CDR3 loop: CASSQGPGGRTYEQYF. As DNA, the CDR3 is TGTGCCAGCAGCCAAGGGCCAGGGGGTCGGACCTACGAGCAGTACTTC.

This chain joins TRBV2 and TRBJ2-2, with a tentative D call TRBD2 (7 bases). V lost 6 bases and J lost 7, with 18 bases in between. The length of the CDR3 is 15 residues. Per germline, CDR1 SNHLY and CDR2 FYNNEI. CDR3 region: CASRGMGGRVGELFF. The CDR3 nucleotides are TGTGCCAGCAGGGGGATGGGGGGGCGCGTCGGGGAGCTGTTTTTT.

This clone was counted a few times. The rearrangement links TRBV28 to TRBJ1-6; tentative D call: TRBD1 (6 bases). Germline lookup yields CDR1 MDHEN and CDR2 SYDVKM. The CDR3 runs to 12 residues. V lost 6 bases, J lost 7 bases, and 7 bases lay in between. CDR3 in amino acids: CASRDSNSPLHF. Here the CDR3 DNA reads TGTGCCAGCAGGGACAGCAATTCACCCCTCCACTTT.

In its sample, this clone was seen a few times. The gene calls are TRBV5-4 and TRBJ2-3; TRBD2 matches at 10 bases. CDR1 is SGHNT, CDR2 YYREEE, per germline (reference sequence). This CDR3 spans 16 amino acids. The V and J ends lost 4 bases and 2 bases, in that order; junction bases with no gene match: 7. The CDR3 DNA sequence: TGTGCCAGCAGCACAAGCGGGGGGGCCTTCACAGATACGCAGTATTTT. Its protein is CASSTSGGAFTDTQYF.